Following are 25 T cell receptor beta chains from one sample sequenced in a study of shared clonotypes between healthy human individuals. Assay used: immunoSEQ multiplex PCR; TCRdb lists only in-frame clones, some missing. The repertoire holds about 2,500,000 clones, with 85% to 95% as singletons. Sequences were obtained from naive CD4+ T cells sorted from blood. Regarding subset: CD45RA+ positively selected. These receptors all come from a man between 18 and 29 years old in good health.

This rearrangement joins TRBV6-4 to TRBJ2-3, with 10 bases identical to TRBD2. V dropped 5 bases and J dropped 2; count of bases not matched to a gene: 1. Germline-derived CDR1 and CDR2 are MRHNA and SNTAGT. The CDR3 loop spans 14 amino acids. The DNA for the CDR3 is TGTGCCAGCAGTACTAGCGGGAACACAGATACGCAGTATTTT. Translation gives CASSTSGNTDTQYF.

In DNA, the CDR3 is TGTGCCTGGAGTGTAGGAGGAACCACCTTCTCTGGAAACACCATATATTTT. Its translation is CAWSVGGTTFSGNTIYF. This rearrangement joins TRBV30 to TRBJ1-3, with unresolved D. The CDR3 has 17 amino acids. V lost 0 bases to trimming and J lost 0 bases, with 15 bases between them. Germline-derived CDR1 and CDR2 are GTSNPN and SVGIG (reference sequence). The whole variable domain, remainder taken from reference TRBV30 and TRBJ1-3, is SQTIHQWPATLVQPVGSPLSLECTVEGTSNPNLYWYRQAAGRGLQLLFYSVGIGQISSEVPQNLSASRPQDRQFILSSKKLLLSDSGFYLCAWSVGGTTFSGNTIYFGEGSWLTVV.

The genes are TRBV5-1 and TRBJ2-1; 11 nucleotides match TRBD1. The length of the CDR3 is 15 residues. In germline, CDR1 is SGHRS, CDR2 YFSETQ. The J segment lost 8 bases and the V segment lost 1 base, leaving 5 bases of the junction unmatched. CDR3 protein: CASSLLGQGGDEQFF. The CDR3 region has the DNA TGCGCCAGCAGCTTGTTGGGACAGGGGGGCGATGAGCAGTTCTTC.

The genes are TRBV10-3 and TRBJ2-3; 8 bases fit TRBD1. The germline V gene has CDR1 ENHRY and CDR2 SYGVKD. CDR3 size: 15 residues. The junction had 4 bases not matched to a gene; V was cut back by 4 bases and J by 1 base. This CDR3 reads CAISGPGQGTDTQYF. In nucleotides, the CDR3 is TGTGCCATCAGTGGACCGGGACAGGGCACAGATACGCAGTATTTT.

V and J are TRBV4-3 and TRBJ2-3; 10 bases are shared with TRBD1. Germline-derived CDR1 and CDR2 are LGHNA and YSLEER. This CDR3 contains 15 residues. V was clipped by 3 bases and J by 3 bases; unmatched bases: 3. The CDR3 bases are TGCGCCAGCAGCCAGGGACAGGGGACGACAGATACGCAGTATTTT. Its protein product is CASSQGQGTTDTQYF.

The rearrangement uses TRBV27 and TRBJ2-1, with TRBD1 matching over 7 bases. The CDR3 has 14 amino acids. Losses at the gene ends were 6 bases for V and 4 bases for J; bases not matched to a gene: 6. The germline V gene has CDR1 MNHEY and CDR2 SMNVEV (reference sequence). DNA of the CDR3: TGTGCCAGCAGAGATACGGGACAGTACAATGAGCAGTTCTTC. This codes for CASRDTGQYNEQFF.

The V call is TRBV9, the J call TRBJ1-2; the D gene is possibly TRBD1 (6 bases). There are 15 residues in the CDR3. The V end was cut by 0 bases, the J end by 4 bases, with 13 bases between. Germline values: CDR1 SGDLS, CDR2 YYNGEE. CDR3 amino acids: CASSVAQGGFYGYTF. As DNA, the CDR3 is TGTGCCAGCAGCGTAGCACAGGGTGGGTTCTATGGCTACACCTTC. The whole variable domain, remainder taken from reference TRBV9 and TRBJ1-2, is DSGVTQTPKHLITATGQRVTLRCSPRSGDLSVYWYQQSLDQGLQFLIQYYNGEERAKGNILERFSAQQFPDLHSELNLSSLELGDSALYFCASSVAQGGFYGYTFGSGTRLTVV.

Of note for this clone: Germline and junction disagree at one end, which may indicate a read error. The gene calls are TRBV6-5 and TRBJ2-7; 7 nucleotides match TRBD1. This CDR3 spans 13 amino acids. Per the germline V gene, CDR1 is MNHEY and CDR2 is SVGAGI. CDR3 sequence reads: CAISEGTVYEQYF. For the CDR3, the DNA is TGTGCCATCAGTGAGGGGACAGTCTACGAGCAGTACTTC.

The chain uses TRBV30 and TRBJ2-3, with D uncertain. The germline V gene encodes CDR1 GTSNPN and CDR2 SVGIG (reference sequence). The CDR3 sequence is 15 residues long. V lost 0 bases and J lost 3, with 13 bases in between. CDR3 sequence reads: CAWSVGSRPTDTQYF. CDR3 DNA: TGTGCCTGGAGTGTGGGCTCTAGGCCTACAGATACGCAGTATTTT.

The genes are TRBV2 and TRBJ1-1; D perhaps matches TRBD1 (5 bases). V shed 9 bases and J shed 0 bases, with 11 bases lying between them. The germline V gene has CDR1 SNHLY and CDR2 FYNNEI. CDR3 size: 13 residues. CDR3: CASQRGLNTEAFF. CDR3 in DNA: TGTGCCAGTCAGAGGGGACTGAACACTGAAGCTTTCTTT.

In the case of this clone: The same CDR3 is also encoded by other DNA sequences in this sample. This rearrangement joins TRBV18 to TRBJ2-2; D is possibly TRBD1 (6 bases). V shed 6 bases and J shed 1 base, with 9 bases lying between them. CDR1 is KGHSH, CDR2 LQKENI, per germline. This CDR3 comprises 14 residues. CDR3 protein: CASSPDRNTGELFF. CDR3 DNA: TGTGCCAGCTCTCCGGACAGGAACACCGGGGAGCTGTTTTTT.

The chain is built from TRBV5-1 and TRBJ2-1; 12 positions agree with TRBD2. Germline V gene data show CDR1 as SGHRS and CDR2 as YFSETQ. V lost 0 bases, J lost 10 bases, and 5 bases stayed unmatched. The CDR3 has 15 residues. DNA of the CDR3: TGCGCCAGCAGCTTGGCTAGCGGGAGGGCCGGAGAGCAGTTCTTC. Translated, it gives CASSLASGRAGEQFF.

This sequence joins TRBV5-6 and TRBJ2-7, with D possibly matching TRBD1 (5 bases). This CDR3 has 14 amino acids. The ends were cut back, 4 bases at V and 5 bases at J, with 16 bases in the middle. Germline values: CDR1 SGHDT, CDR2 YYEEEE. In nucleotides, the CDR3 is TGTGCCAGCAGCGGGCCCAGGGATCTCGACGAGCAGTACTTC. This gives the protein CASSGPRDLDEQYF. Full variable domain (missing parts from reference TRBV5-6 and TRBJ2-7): DAGVTQSPTHLIKTRGQQVTLRCSPKSGHDTVSWYQQALGQGPQFIFQYYEEEERQRGNFPDRFSGHQFPNYSSELNVNALLLGDSALYLCASSGPRDLDEQYFGPGTRLTVT.

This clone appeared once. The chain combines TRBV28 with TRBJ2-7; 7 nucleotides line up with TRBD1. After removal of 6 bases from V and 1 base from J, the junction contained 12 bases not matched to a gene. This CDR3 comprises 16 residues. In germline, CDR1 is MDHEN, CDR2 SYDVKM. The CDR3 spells CASRKGGAGGSYEQYF. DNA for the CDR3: TGTGCCAGCAGGAAAGGGGGCGCGGGCGGGTCCTACGAGCAGTACTTC.

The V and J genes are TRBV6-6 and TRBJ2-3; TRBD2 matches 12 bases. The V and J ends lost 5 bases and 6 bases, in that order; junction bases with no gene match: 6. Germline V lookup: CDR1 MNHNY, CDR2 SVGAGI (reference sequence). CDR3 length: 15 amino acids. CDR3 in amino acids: CASSRTSGAPDTQYF. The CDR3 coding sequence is TGTGCCAGCAGTCGGACTAGCGGGGCCCCGGATACGCAGTATTTT.

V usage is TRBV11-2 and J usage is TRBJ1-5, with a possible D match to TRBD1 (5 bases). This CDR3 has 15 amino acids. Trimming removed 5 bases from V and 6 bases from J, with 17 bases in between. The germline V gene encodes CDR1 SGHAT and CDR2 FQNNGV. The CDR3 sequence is CASSVSPGPSQPQHF. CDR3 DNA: TGTGCCAGCAGCGTTTCCCCGGGACCCAGTCAGCCCCAGCATTTT. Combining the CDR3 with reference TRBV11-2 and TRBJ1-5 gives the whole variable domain EAGVAQSPRYKIIEKRQSVAFWCNPISGHATLYWYQQILGQGPKLLIQFQNNGVVDDSQLPKDRFSAERLKGVDSTLKIQPAKLEDSAVYLCASSVSPGPSQPQHFGDGTRLSIL.

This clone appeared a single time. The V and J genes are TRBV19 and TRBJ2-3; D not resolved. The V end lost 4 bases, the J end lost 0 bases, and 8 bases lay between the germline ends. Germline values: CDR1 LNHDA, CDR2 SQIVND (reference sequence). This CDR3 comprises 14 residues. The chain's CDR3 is CASSKPTSTDTQYF. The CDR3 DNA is TGTGCCAGTAGTAAGCCAACTAGCACAGATACGCAGTATTTT.

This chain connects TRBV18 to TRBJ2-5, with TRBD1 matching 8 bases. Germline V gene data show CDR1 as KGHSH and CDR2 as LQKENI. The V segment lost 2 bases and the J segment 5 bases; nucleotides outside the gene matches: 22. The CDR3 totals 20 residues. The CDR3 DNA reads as TGTGCCAGCTCACCAGAATTCAGGCCTTCTGCAGGGGGCTTCGGGGAGACCCAGTACTTC. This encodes CASSPEFRPSAGGFGETQYF.

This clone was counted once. The CDR3 sequence: CASSVDPGRQETQYF. The CDR3 region has the DNA TGTGCCAGCAGCGTAGACCCGGGGAGGCAAGAGACCCAGTACTTC. This sequence joins TRBV9 and TRBJ2-5; possible D gene TRBD2, 6 bases. The CDR3 covers 15 residues. Germline CDR1 and CDR2: SGDLS and YYNGEE. V was clipped by 0 bases and J by 2 bases, with 11 bases between them.

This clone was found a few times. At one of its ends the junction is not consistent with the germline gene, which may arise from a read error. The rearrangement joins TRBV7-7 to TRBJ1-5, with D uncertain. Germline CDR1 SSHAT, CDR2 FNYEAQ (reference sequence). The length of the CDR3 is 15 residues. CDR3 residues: CASSLACDSNQPQHF. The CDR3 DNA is TGTGCTAGCAGCTTAGCGTGCGATAGCAATCAGCCCCAGCATTTT.

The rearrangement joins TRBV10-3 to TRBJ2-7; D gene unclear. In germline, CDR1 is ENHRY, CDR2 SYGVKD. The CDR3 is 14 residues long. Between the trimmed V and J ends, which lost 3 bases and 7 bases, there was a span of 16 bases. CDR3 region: CAISESGSLREQYF. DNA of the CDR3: TGTGCCATCAGTGAATCAGGATCCCTGAGGGAGCAGTACTTC.

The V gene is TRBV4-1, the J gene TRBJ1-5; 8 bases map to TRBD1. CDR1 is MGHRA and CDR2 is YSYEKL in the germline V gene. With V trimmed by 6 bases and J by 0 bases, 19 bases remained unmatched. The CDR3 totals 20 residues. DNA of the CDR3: TGCGCCAGCAGTAGCACCGGGACAGGCGTAAAAGGGTATAGCAATCAGCCCCAGCATTTT. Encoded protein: CASSSTGTGVKGYSNQPQHF.

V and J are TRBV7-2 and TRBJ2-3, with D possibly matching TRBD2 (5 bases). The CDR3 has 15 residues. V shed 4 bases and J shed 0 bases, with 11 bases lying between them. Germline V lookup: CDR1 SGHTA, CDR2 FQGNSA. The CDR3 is CASSYREPSTDTQYF. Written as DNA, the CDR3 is TGTGCCAGCAGCTACCGGGAACCTAGCACAGATACGCAGTATTTT.

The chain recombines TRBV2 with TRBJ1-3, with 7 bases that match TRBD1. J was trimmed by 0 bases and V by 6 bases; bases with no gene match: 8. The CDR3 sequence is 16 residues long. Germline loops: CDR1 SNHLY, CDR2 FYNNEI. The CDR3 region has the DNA TGTGCCAGCAGCGCACCGGGACAGCGCTCTGGAAACACCATATATTTT. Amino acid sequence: CASSAPGQRSGNTIYF.

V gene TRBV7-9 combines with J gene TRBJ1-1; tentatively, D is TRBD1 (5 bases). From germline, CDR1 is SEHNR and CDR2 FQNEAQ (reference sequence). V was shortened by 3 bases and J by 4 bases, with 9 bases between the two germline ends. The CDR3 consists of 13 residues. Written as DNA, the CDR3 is TGTGCCAGCAGCTTTAAAGGGGCCACTGAAGCTTTCTTT. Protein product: CASSFKGATEAFF.